These 5 T cell receptor beta chains originate from one sample sequenced in a study of regulatory T cells in long-lasting Graves disease. Investigators prepared the TCR beta libraries by applying iRepertoire HTBI primers and Arm-PCR of CDR3 regions. Each CDR3 protein gets one entry after TCRdb re-called the multiplex PCR reads with MiXCR. The sample has 350,000 to 400,000 distinct CDR3 sequences, around 16% seen once; the top ten hold around 20%. Time point described: newly diagnosed GD, antithyroid drugs for less than 3 months. From RNA extracted from PBMCs, the TCR library was made. The data also belong to a second study, concerning T cells in Graves' hyperthyroidism and ophthalmopathy.

The sample in question was peripheral blood mononuclear cells (PBMCs), obtained at new diagnosis, from a patient treated with antithyroid drugs. The receptors come from a woman under 30 with Graves disease.

The chain employs TRBV2 and TRBJ2-4, with D perhaps matching TRBD1 or TRBD2 (5 bases each). The V end lost 6 bases, the J end lost 0 bases, and 9 bases lay between the germline ends. The CDR3 has 14 amino acids. The germline gives CDR1 SNHLY, CDR2 FYNNEI. CDR3 residues: CASRGRIAKNIQYF. CDR3 DNA: TGTGCCAGCAGGGGACGGATAGCCAAAAACATTCAGTACTTC. The whole variable domain, remainder taken from reference TRBV2 and TRBJ2-4, is EPEVTQTPSHQVTQMGQEVILRCVPISNHLYFYWYRQILGQKVEFLVSFYNNEISEKSEIFDDQFSVERPDGSNFTLKIRSTKLEDSAMYFCASRGRIAKNIQYFGAGTRLSVL.

This clonotype was recorded many times. The V call is TRBV3-1, the J call TRBJ1-1; the D gene is possibly TRBD1 (5 bases). With 1 base removed from V and 0 bases from J, the gap between germline ends came to 12 bases. Germline CDR1 reads LGHDT; CDR2 reads YNNKEL (reference sequence). The CDR3 is 16 residues long. In DNA form, the CDR3 reads TGTGCCAGCAGCCAAGCTACCGGGACCCTGAACACTGAAGCTTTCTTT. Translated: CASSQATGTLNTEAFF.

Ten or more counts support this clonotype. The genes are TRBV4-2 and TRBJ2-7, with a possible D match to TRBD1 (5 bases). Germline CDR1 and CDR2: LGHNA and YNFKEQ. The V end was cut by 1 base, the J end by 6 bases, with 13 bases between. This CDR3 has 14 amino acids. CDR3 bases: TGTGCCAGCAGCCAAGGGGCAGGGTCCGTCGAGCAGTACTTC. Translated: CASSQGAGSVEQYF.

This clonotype was seen ten or more times. This sequence joins TRBV6-2 or TRBV6-3 and TRBJ2-3; D might be TRBD1 or TRBD2, each matching 6 bases. V was cut by 4 bases and J by 4 bases, with 18 bases left in between. The CDR3 extends over 16 amino acids. Germline V gene lookup returns CDR1 MNHEY and CDR2 SVGEGT. CDR3 sequence (DNA): TGTGCCAGCAGTTCCCAAACGGGGGCGCAGTCAGATACGCAGTATTTT. Protein: CASSSQTGAQSDTQYF.

A word on this clonotype: This may arise from a read error, as a much more abundant clone is one base away. This chain connects TRBV28 to TRBJ2-2, with D possibly being TRBD2 (6 bases). The germline V gene has CDR1 MDHEN and CDR2 SYDVKM. This CDR3 has 13 amino acids. DNA for the CDR3: TGTGCCAGCAGTTGGGGGAGGACCGGGGGGCTGTTTTTT. Encoded protein: CASSWGRTGGLFF.